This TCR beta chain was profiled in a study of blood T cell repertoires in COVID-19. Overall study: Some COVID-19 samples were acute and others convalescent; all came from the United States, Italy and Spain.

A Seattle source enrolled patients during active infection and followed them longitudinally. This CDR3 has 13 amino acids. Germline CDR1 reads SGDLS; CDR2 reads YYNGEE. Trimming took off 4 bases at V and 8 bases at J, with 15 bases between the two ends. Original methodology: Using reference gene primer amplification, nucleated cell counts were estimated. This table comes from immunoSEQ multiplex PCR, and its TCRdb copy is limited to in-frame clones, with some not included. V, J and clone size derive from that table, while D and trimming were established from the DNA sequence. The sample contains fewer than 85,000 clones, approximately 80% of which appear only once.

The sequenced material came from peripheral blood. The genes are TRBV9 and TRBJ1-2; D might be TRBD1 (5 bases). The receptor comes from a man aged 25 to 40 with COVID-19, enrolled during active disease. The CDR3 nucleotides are TGTGCCAGCAGCCCAGGGACGGAGGGCGGCTACACCTTC. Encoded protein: CASSPGTEGGYTF.